This paragraph covers one TCR beta chain sequence. Its antigen remains unidentified. The CDR3 runs 13 residues. CDR1 is KGHSH, CDR2 LQKENI, per germline. Trimming stripped 0 bases from V and 11 bases from J, with 13 bases between. These data belong to a study of STAT3 mutations in large granular lymphocyte leukemia. Sequenced by immunoSEQ multiplex PCR; TCRdb stores in-frame clones only, minus some. The table records under 20,000 clones, 80% to 95% of them present only once. Study-wide findings and caveats: In about 30% of the 18 patients, new TCR clonotypes emerged after therapy. In T-cell large granular lymphocyte leukemia, about half of patients showed multiple immunodominant subclonotypes.

The chain uses TRBV18 and TRBJ1-1, with TRBD1 as a possible D gene (5 bases). The source is a man aged 60 to 75 with T-cell large granular lymphocyte leukemia. Some clones in this sample may be carry-over from other donors' samples. The sequenced sample was peripheral blood mononuclear cells. The CDR3 loop reads CASSPPGKGLAFF. CDR3 sequence (DNA): TGTGCCAGCTCACCACCGGGTAAGGGGTTGGCTTTCTTT.